This section outlines one T cell receptor beta chain sequence together with its context. The CDR3 covers 16 residues. CDR1 and CDR2 (germline): SGHTA, FQGNSA. Trimming pared 2 bases from V and 4 bases from J, leaving 16 bases between. These data come from a study of control samples from healthy donors and cancer patients. Assay used: immunoSEQ multiplex PCR; TCRdb lists only in-frame clones, some missing. The table includes around 170,000 clones, around 88% detected once. The source material was blood. The clonotype was recovered from a young woman in good health. The rearrangement joins TRBV7-2 to TRBJ2-3; D gene unclear. The CDR3 protein is CASSLMGLPLADTQYF. The DNA for the CDR3 is TGTGCCAGCAGCTTAATGGGCCTTCCGTTAGCAGATACGCAGTATTTT.